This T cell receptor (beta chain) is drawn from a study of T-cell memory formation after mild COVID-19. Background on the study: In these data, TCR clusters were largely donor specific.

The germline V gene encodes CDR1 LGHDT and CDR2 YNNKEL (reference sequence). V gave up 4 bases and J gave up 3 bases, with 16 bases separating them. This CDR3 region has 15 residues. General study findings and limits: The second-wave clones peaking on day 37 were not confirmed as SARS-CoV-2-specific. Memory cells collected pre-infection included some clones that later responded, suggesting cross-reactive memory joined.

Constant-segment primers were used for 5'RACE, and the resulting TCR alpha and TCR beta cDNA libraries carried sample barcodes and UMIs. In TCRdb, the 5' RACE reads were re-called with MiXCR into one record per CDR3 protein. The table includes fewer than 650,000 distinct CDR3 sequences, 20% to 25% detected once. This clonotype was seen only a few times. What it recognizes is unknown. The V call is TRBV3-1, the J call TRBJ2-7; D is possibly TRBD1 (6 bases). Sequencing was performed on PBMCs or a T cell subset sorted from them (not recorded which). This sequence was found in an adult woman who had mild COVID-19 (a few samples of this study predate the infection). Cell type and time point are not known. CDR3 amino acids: CASSRSLRGNYEQYF. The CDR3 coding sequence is TGTGCCAGCAGCCGTTCCCTCAGGGGTAACTACGAGCAGTACTTC.